The clone carrying this T cell receptor (beta chain) was seen just once. Its antigen is unknown. This entry comes from a study of blood T cells in healthy people across ages. Study as a whole: With template switching, about one barcoded beta molecule was captured per two T cells. Study-level findings and limits: Estimated diversity, derived from one million T cells, was regarded as an underestimate. There was no known CMV status for donors, so expanded clonotype changes were possibly confounded. Fewer expanded clones and more diversity marked long-lived versus aged donors.

Germline CDR1 and CDR2: SGHKS and YYEKEE (reference sequence). The V gene end was trimmed by 3 bases and the J gene end by 0 bases; junction bases not matched to a gene: 4. This CDR3 has 15 residues. A J-beta primer mix and a sample-barcoded 5' primer were used in a second PCR of roughly 6 to 11 cycles. TCRdb called the 5' RACE reads again in MiXCR, with one record for every CDR3 protein. The sample carries over 300,000 distinct CDR3 sequences, 52% recorded once. This receptor was obtained from a man between 60 and 70 years old in good health. What was sequenced was blood. The J gene is TRBJ2-3, the V gene TRBV5-5, with 7 bases identical to TRBD1. CDR3 sequence (DNA): TGTGCCAGCAGCTACCCGACAGGGAGCACAGATACGCAGTATTTT. Its translation: CASSYPTGSTDTQYF.